This T cell receptor (beta chain) is from a study of early T cells in non-severe SARS-CoV-2 infection (dated by TCRdb to the early 2020s). Broadly, across the study: Because TCR sequencing relied on bulk RNA taken from unsorted whole blood, pairing of alpha and beta chains was not possible.

The germline V gene (reference sequence) yields MNHEY for CDR1 and SMNVEV for CDR2. The V end gives up 5 bases and the J end 0 bases, leaving 5 bases in the junction not matched to a gene. There are 17 amino acids in the CDR3, from cysteine to phenylalanine inclusive. Of all the DNA, just the CDR3 is kept, 51 bases in frame from base 1. Library preparation employed 5' RACE. Data came from a NextSeq 500. To correct for sequencing error and PCR bias, the TCR library protocol tagged individual cDNA molecules with unique molecular identifiers. Sequencing covered both TCR alpha and beta chains, and within each sample the abundances of alpha and beta sequences were tightly co-correlated. The authors processed their data as follows. Decombinator V4 was used to perform V gene, J gene and CDR3 annotation of TCR sequences. Expanded TCRs were defined as changing significantly between any two time points under a Poisson model with p below 0.0001. TCR abundances were normalised to the total number of TCRs sequenced per sample and were expressed as counts per million. MAIT TCRs were defined by TRAV1-2 paired with TRAJ12, TRAJ20 or TRAJ33, and iNKT TCRs by TRAV10 paired with TRAJ18. A search of VDJdb, accessed on 1 November 2021, was run for TCRs annotated to CMV, EBV and SARS-CoV-2, with TCRs annotated for multiple antigens excluded. TCRdb reprocessed the public reads (quality trimming at Q25 with fastp, clone calling with MiXCR) and kept in-frame beta chains. Each entry merges the rows of one CDR3 protein and shows their most common DNA and genes. What appears here as the V and J calls and clone size reflects TCRdb's work, not the paper's. This sample holds roughly 92,000 distinct CDR3 sequences; 9.5% to 15% were observed only once. 4% to 4.5% of the sample comes from the top ten.

Concerning this clonotype: There is no known antigen for this receptor. Within one base of it there is no much larger clone, and no base qualities were kept.

The research as a whole found: Matching against VDJdb was skewed toward anti-spike CD8 responses, likely underestimated virus-specific expansions, and missed private and CD4 specificities.

The study was a case-control design nested within a healthcare worker cohort in London, UK, with weekly nasopharyngeal swab PCR tests and blood sampling. Healthcare workers were enrolled in the week of the UK lockdown, from 23 to 31 March 2020, and were followed every week for up to about 16 weeks. Source: whole blood, taken at baseline. The clonotype originates from an adult who was a healthcare worker with PCR-confirmed SARS-CoV-2 infection or an uninfected control (not recorded which). The V and J segments used are TRBV27 and TRBJ1-6, with TRBD1 identical over 9 junction bases. In nucleotide form, the sequence is TGTGCCAGCAGTACCGCGACAGGGGGCTCCTATAATTCACCCCTCCACTTT. Translated, it reads CASSTATGGSYNSPLHF.